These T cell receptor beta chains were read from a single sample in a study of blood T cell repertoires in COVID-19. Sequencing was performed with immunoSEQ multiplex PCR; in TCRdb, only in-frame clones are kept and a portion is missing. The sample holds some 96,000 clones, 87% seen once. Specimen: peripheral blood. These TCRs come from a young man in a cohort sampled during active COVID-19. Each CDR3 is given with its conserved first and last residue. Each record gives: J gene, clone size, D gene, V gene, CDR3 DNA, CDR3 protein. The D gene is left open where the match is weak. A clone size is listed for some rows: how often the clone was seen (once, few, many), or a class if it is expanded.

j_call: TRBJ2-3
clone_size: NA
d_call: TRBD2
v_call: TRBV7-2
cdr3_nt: TGTGCCAGCAGCTTCGGTAGCGGGGGGGTCCTTTATACGCAGTATTTT
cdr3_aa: CASSFGSGGVLYTQYF

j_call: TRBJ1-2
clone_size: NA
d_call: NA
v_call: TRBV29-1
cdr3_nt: TGCAGCGTCTCTGAGCCGGGGATAGGGTATGGCTACACCTTC
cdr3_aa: CSVSEPGIGYGYTF

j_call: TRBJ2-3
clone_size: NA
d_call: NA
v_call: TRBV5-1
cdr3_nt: TGCGCCAGCAGCCCTGAGGCGGATACGCAGTATTTT
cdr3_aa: CASSPEADTQYF

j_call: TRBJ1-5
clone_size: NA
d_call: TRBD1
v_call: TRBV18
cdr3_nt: TGTGCCAGCTCACCCCAGGACAGGGGGCTTAATCAGCCCCAGCATTTT
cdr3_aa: CASSPQDRGLNQPQHF

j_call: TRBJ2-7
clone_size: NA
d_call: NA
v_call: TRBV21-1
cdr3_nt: TGTGCCAGCAGCAAATGGCGGGCTGCCCCGGGCTACGAGCAGTACTTC
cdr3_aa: CASSKWRAAPGYEQYF

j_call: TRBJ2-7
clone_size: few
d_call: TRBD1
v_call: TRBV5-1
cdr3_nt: TGCGCCAGCAGCCAGGGACAGGCGTTCAACGACGAGCAGTACTTC
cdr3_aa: CASSQGQAFNDEQYF

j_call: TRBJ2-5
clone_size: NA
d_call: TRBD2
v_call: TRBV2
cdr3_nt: TGTGCCAGCGCTAGGGAGGGGCAAGAGACCCAGTACTTC
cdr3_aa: CASAREGQETQYF

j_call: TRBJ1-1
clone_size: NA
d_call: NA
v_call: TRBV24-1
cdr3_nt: TGTGCCACCAGTGATGGAGGAGAAGCTTTCTTT
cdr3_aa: CATSDGGEAFF

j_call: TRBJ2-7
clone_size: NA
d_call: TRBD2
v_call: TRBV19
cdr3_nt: TGTGCCACCCTAGCGGGGGGTGGTGCGTGGGAGCAGTACTTC
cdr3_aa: CATLAGGGAWEQYF

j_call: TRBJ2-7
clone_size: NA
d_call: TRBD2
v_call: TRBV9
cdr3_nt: TGTGCCAGCAGCCCTAGCGGGGGGGGCTTGGAGCAGTACTTC
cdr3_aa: CASSPSGGGLEQYF